This T cell receptor beta chain was recovered during a study of T cells after yellow fever vaccination. 5'RACE template switching generated TCR cDNA, adding a universal primer site and UMIs. From the 5' RACE reads, TCRdb called clonotypes with MiXCR, one entry per CDR3 protein. This sample yields some 320,000 distinct CDR3 sequences, of which around 4.5% are seen a single time; 15% to 20% belongs to the top ten. V lost 4 bases and J lost 9, with 15 bases in between. CDR1 DFQATT and CDR2 SNEGSKA come from the germline V gene (reference sequence). This CDR3 has 12 amino acids. In its sample, this clonotype was seen many times.

The specimen comprised PBMCs, sampled 15 days after the yellow fever booster vaccination. This receptor was obtained from a man between 18 and 35 years old who received the YFV17D yellow fever vaccine. The chain links TRBV20-1 to TRBJ2-5, with D perhaps given as TRBD1 or TRBD2 (5 bases each). In nucleotides, the CDR3 is TGCAGTGCTATCGGGACCCCGGAGGCCCAGTACTTC. Translated, it gives CSAIGTPEAQYF.